One sample yielded the 15 T cell receptor beta chains listed below, sequenced in a study of blood T cell repertoires in COVID-19. Libraries were prepared by immunoSEQ multiplex PCR; TCRdb keeps only in-frame clonotypes and omits some of them. The sample consists of roughly 70,000 clones, under 95% of them appearing once. The sample consisted of peripheral blood. These receptors came from a human donor in a cohort sampled during active COVID-19.

This clone showed up just a few times. The V call is TRBV27, the J call TRBJ2-2; D is perhaps TRBD2 (6 bases). CDR1 MNHEY and CDR2 SMNVEV come from the germline V gene (reference sequence). This CDR3 spans 17 amino acids. Between the trimmed V and J ends, which lost 4 bases and 6 bases, there was a span of 21 bases. The CDR3 spells CASSSPTGTPVPGELFF. The CDR3, as DNA: TGTGCCAGCAGTTCACCGACCGGGACTCCAGTACCCGGGGAGCTGTTTTTT.

The chain combines TRBV5-6 with TRBJ2-7, with 7 bases fitting TRBD1. CDR3 length: 13 residues. V dropped 2 bases and J dropped 6; count of bases not matched to a gene: 5. Germline V gene lookup returns CDR1 SGHDT and CDR2 YYEEEE. CDR3 residues: CASSLPDRLEQYF. In DNA form, the CDR3 reads TGTGCCAGCAGCTTACCGGACAGGCTCGAGCAGTACTTC. Variable domain in full (rest from reference TRBV5-6 and TRBJ2-7): DAGVTQSPTHLIKTRGQQVTLRCSPKSGHDTVSWYQQALGQGPQFIFQYYEEEERQRGNFPDRFSGHQFPNYSSELNVNALLLGDSALYLCASSLPDRLEQYFGPGTRLTVT.

This CDR3 reads CASSPTGANYGYTF. CDR3 nucleotides: TGCGCCAGCAGCCCGACAGGGGCCAACTATGGCTACACCTTC. J is TRBJ1-2 and V is TRBV5-1; the match to TRBD1 covers 8 bases. With V trimmed by 4 bases and J by 2 bases, 4 bases remained unmatched. Germline V lookup: CDR1 SGHRS, CDR2 YFSETQ. CDR3 length: 14 amino acids.

The chain couples TRBV27 to TRBJ1-5, with D unresolved. The CDR3 extends over 13 amino acids. Per the germline V gene, CDR1 is MNHEY and CDR2 is SMNVEV (reference sequence). V lost 5 bases, J lost 3 bases, and 8 bases lay in between. The CDR3 region is CASSVTNNQPQHF. The CDR3 DNA follows: TGTGCCAGCAGTGTGACAAACAATCAGCCCCAGCATTTT.

In DNA, the CDR3 is TGTGCCAGCAGTCTCACAGGGCAGCCCCAGCATTTT. Translation gives CASSLTGQPQHF. The chain couples TRBV6-5 to TRBJ1-5, with D possibly matching TRBD1 (6 bases). There are 12 residues in the CDR3. Germline CDR1 reads MNHEY; CDR2 reads SVGAGI. With 5 bases removed from V and 7 bases from J, the gap between germline ends came to 9 bases.

The chain employs TRBV24-1 and TRBJ1-5; 7 nucleotides line up with TRBD1. Germline lookup yields CDR1 KGHDR and CDR2 SFDVKD. The CDR3 has 16 residues. The trim removed 6 bases at V and 2 bases at J, leaving 9 bases unmatched. This CDR3 reads CATSQGGIFGNQPQHF. In DNA, the CDR3 is TGTGCCACCAGTCAGGGGGGCATATTTGGCAATCAGCCCCAGCATTTT.

The V and J genes are TRBV5-1 and TRBJ2-7, with 9 bases fitting TRBD2. This CDR3 has 14 amino acids. Per the germline V gene, CDR1 is SGHRS and CDR2 is YFSETQ. J was trimmed by 4 bases and V by 4 bases; bases with no gene match: 6. Written as DNA, the CDR3 is TGCGCCAGCAGCCCCGCCGCGGGGGGGTACGAGCAGTACTTC. This gives the protein CASSPAAGGYEQYF.

The chain recombines TRBV13 with TRBJ1-2; the D gene is possibly TRBD1 (6 bases). The CDR3 sequence is 13 residues long. Deletions cut 4 bases from V and 5 bases from J, with 11 bases between. Germline assignment: CDR1 PRHDT and CDR2 FYEKMQ (reference sequence). The CDR3: CASSYLGQYGYTF. For the CDR3, the DNA is TGTGCCAGCAGCTATCTAGGACAGTATGGCTACACCTTC.

The chain has TRBV19 and TRBJ1-2, with 7 nucleotides matching TRBD1. V was clipped by 7 bases and J by 6 bases; unmatched bases: 5. This CDR3 is built from 12 residues. Germline V lookup: CDR1 LNHDA, CDR2 SQIVND (reference sequence). CDR3 region: CASNAGGDGYTF. In DNA form, the CDR3 reads TGTGCCAGTAACGCAGGGGGTGATGGCTACACCTTC.

This chain connects TRBV2 to TRBJ1-5, with 7 bases fitting TRBD1. The CDR3 runs to 14 residues. Per the germline V gene, CDR1 is SNHLY and CDR2 is FYNNEI. With V trimmed by 6 bases and J by 3 bases, 5 bases remained unmatched. DNA of the CDR3: TGTGCCAGCAGCCGGGACAGAGACAATCAGCCCCAGCATTTT. Protein sequence: CASSRDRDNQPQHF.

There are a few counts of this clone. V usage is TRBV7-2 and J usage is TRBJ2-1, with D possibly TRBD1 on 6 matching bases. The CDR3 extends over 16 amino acids. V was shortened by 0 bases and J by 4 bases, with 13 bases between the two germline ends. Germline lookup yields CDR1 SGHTA and CDR2 FQGNSA. CDR3 region: CASSLAGGQPYNEQFF. For the CDR3, the DNA is TGTGCCAGCAGCTTAGCTGGGGGACAACCGTACAATGAGCAGTTCTTC.

The rearrangement links TRBV13 to TRBJ1-1; 8 bases match TRBD1. The V and J ends lost 4 bases and 1 base, in that order; junction bases with no gene match: 8. CDR1 is PRHDT, CDR2 FYEKMQ, per germline (reference sequence). This CDR3 region has 16 residues. CDR3 loop: CASSYPTGATNTEAFF. DNA of the CDR3: TGTGCCAGCAGCTACCCGACAGGGGCCACGAACACTGAAGCTTTCTTT.

The gene calls are TRBV5-1 and TRBJ1-1, with no clear D. The CDR3 contains 15 residues. The V and J ends lost 1 base and 4 bases respectively, with 14 bases between them. Germline CDR1 is SGHRS and CDR2 is YFSETQ. CDR3 in amino acids: CASSLSATLTTEAFF. The DNA for the CDR3 is TGCGCCAGCAGCTTGTCTGCGACTCTGACCACTGAAGCTTTCTTT.

A single count supports this clone. This chain joins TRBV2 and TRBJ1-1, with D possibly matching TRBD1 (5 bases). CDR1 and CDR2 (germline): SNHLY, FYNNEI. Trimming shortened V by 8 bases and J by 5 bases, and 15 bases separated the two germline ends. The CDR3 extends over 13 amino acids. The CDR3 DNA reads as TGTGCCAGCGCCTTCGGCGGGGGAACTGAAGCTTTCTTT. It specifies CASAFGGGTEAFF.

This chain connects TRBV29-1 to TRBJ1-1; D gene ambiguous. The ends were cut back, 0 bases at V and 4 bases at J, with 9 bases in the middle. This CDR3 has 13 residues. CDR1 and CDR2 from the germline V gene are SQVTM and ANQGSEA. The CDR3, as DNA: TGCAGCGTTGAAGAGTTCGGTGGCACTGAAGCTTTCTTT. It yields the protein CSVEEFGGTEAFF.